These T cell receptor beta chains were read from a single sample in a study of beta chain features in type 1 diabetes. Assay: immunoSEQ multiplex PCR; the TCRdb copy retains only in-frame clones and omits some. The sample includes 250,000 to 350,000 clones, roughly 15% seen only once; the top ten take approximately 7%. The sample taken for sequencing was central memory CD4+ T cells from blood. These receptors were taken from a man aged 30 to 39 in good health. The CDR3 runs from the conserved cysteine through the conserved F or W. The order of the fields is V gene, J gene, CDR3 protein.

TRBV7-2	TRBJ1-6	CASSLRTGDNSPLHF
TRBV7-2	TRBJ2-4	CASSQSENIQYF
TRBV6-1	TRBJ2-5	CASQRGGKETQYF
TRBV9	TRBJ1-4	CASSVEATNEKLFF
TRBV7-2	TRBJ1-5	CASSLERRSYNQPQHF
TRBV11-3	TRBJ1-1	CASSLSLGQGDTEAFF
TRBV11-3	TRBJ1-1	CASSPIQGQMNTEAFF
TRBV19	TRBJ1-3	CASRSTGRGNTIYF
TRBV2	TRBJ1-5	CASSRGPGQGTPQHF
TRBV9	TRBJ1-2	CASSTHNYGYTF
TRBV10-3	TRBJ2-7	CANGISSYEQYF
TRBV6-1	TRBJ2-3	CASTEQQGLTDTQYF
TRBV2	TRBJ1-5	CASSEGAGRNQPQHF
TRBV11-2	TRBJ2-7	CASSLARRGSGREQYF
TRBV7-2	TRBJ2-2	CASSFNAPGAGELFF
TRBV11-3	TRBJ1-1	CASSRVHTEAFF
TRBV5-1	TRBJ2-1	CASSRDSTYNEQFF
TRBV18	TRBJ2-5	CASSPMKETQYF
TRBV27	TRBJ1-2	CASSLRPELGGYTF
TRBV21-1	TRBJ1-2	CASHPPLGREVDGYTF
TRBV14	TRBJ2-1	CASSQDLGYDNEQFF
TRBV6-1	TRBJ1-2	CASSVSLGGDGYTF
TRBV11-2	TRBJ2-4	CASSLLAGGPKNIQYF
TRBV7-8	TRBJ2-3	CANRQATDTQYF
TRBV28	TRBJ2-6	CASSQQTSGANVLTF
TRBV6-5	TRBJ2-6	CASRPDFSGANVLTF
TRBV4-3	TRBJ1-2	CASSQDGLSNYGYTF
TRBV11-2	TRBJ2-5	CASSSSARGPLPETQYF
TRBV7-2	TRBJ2-3	CASSSVSTDTQYF
TRBV7-2	TRBJ2-3	CASSHSGTSTDTQYF
TRBV6-1	TRBJ2-1	CASSWEDTGDEQFF
TRBV5-1	TRBJ2-3	CASSLAGGGTYTSTDTQYF
TRBV4-2	TRBJ1-1	CASSQDRVRGVIRAFF
TRBV5-1	TRBJ2-3	CASTHTPTGKDTQYF
TRBV6-6	TRBJ2-3	CASSSLAGGPTDAQYF
TRBV27	TRBJ1-2	CASSFKGGYGYTF
TRBV30	TRBJ1-1	CAWSVQGFWSEAFF
TRBV4-1	TRBJ2-5	CASSQDRVGQETQYF
TRBV19	TRBJ1-5	CASRSPQGDGQPQHF
TRBV6-6	TRBJ1-5	CASSTVPGQPQHF
TRBV6-6	TRBJ2-3	CASSSGLVITDTQYF
TRBV6-1	TRBJ1-5	CASREGNQPQHF
TRBV4-2	TRBJ2-1	CASSQESSGTYNEQFF
TRBV10-2	TRBJ1-5	CASSDDRGNQPQHF
TRBV6-1	TRBJ1-2	CASSYTTGIGYTF
TRBV10-3	TRBJ2-3	CASETGGVSDTQYF
TRBV10-3	TRBJ1-5	CAIGGNRGNQPQHF
TRBV10-3	TRBJ1-5	CAISDQGSNQPQHF
TRBV4-1	TRBJ2-2	CASSQGGQVTGELFF
TRBV27	TRBJ1-1	CASSLLGLGTEAFF
TRBV6-6	TRBJ2-7	CASRGQGNYEQYF
TRBV14	TRBJ1-2	CASSQQGLMSGYTF
TRBV5-6	TRBJ2-1	CASSKLAGVVNEQFF
TRBV5-1	TRBJ1-2	CASSLDSKGYGYTF
TRBV28	TRBJ1-1	CASSLPDRFEAFF
TRBV6-1	TRBJ2-5	CASRLKTSAETQYF
TRBV7-2	TRBJ2-5	CASSGTSGGGSKTQYF